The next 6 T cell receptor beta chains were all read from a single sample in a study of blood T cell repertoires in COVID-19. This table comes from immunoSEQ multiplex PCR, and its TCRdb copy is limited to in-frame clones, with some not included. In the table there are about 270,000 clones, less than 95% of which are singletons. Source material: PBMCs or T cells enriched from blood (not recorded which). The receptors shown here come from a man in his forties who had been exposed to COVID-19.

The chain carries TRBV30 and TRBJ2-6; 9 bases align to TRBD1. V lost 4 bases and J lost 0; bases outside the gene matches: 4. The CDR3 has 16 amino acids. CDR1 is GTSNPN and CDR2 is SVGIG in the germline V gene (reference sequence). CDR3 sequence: CAWNDRGISGANVLTF. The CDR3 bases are TGTGCCTGGAACGACAGGGGGATCTCTGGGGCCAACGTCCTGACTTTC.

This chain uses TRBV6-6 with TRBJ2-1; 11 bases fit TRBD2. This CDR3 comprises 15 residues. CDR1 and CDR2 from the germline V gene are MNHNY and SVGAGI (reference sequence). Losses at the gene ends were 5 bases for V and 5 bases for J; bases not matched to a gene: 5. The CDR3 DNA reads TGTGCCAGCAGTCCACTAGCGGGAGTAGACAATGAGCAGTTCTTC. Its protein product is CASSPLAGVDNEQFF.

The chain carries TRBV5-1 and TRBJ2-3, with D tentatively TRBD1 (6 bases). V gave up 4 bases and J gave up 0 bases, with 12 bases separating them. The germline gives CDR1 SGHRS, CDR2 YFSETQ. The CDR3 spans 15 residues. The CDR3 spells CASSPVQGSTDTQYF. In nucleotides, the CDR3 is TGCGCCAGCAGCCCGGTTCAGGGGAGCACAGATACGCAGTATTTT.

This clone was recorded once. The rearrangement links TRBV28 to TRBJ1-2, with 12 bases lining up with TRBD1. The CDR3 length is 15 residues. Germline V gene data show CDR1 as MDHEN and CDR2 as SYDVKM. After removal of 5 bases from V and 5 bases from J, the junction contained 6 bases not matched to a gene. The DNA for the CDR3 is TGTGCCAGCAGTCTGGGACAGGGGGCGGATTATGGCTACACCTTC. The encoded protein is CASSLGQGADYGYTF.

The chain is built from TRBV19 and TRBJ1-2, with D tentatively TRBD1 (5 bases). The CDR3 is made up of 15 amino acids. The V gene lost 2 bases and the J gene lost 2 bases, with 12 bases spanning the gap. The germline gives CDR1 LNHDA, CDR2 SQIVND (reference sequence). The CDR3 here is CASSIQAGKNYGYTF. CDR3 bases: TGTGCCAGTAGTATACAGGCAGGGAAGAACTATGGCTACACCTTC.

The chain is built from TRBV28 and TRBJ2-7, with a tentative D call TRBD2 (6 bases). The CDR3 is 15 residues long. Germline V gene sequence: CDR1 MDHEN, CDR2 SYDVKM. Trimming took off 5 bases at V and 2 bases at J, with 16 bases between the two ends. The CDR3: CASSTRAGGAYEQYF. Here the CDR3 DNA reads TGTGCCAGCAGTACCCGGGCAGGAGGGGCCTACGAGCAGTACTTC.